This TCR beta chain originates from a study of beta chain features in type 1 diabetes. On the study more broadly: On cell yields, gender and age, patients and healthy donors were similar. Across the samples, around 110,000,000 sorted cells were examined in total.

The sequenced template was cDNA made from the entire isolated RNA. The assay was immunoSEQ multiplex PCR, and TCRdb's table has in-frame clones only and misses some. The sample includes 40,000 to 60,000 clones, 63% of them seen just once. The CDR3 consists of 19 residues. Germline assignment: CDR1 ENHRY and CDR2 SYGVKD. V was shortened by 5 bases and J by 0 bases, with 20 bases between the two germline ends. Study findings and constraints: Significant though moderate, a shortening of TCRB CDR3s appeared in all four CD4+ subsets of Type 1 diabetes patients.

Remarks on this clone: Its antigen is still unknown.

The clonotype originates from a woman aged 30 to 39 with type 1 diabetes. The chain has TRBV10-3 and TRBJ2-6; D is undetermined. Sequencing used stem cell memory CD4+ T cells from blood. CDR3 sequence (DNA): TGTGCCATCAGTCCAAGTCCCGAACGAGCCATCTCTGGGGCCAACGTCCTGACTTTC. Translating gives CAISPSPERAISGANVLTF.